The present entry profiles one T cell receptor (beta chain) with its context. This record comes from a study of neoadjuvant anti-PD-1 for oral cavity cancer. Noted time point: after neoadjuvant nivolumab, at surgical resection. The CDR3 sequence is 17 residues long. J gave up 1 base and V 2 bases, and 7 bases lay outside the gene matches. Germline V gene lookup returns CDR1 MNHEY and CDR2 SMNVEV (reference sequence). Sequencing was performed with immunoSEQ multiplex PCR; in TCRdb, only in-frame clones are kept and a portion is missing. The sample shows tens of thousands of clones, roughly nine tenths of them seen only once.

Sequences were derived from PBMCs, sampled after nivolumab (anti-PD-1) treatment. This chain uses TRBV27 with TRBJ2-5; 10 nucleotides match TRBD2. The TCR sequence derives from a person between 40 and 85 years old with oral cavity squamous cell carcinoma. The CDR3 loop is CASSLTAPSGGQETQYF. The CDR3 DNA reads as TGTGCCAGCAGTTTAACCGCCCCTAGCGGGGGCCAAGAGACCCAGTACTTC.